This note documents a single T cell receptor (beta chain) sequence. No antigen is known for it. Germline loops: CDR1 SQVTM, CDR2 ANQGSEA. The CDR3 sequence is 14 residues long. Sample-barcoded 5' priming and a J-beta primer mix drove a second PCR of about 7 to 11 cycles. TCRdb independently ran MiXCR on the 5' RACE reads; one entry per CDR3 protein. The sample records fewer than 800,000 distinct CDR3 sequences, under 25% being singletons. The data stem from a study of blood T cells in healthy people across ages. Notes on the study in general: Comparison with aged donors showed that long-lived donors had more naive CD4+ cells and higher diversity. Investigators viewed diversity estimates from one million T cells as underestimates, the study reported.

Extracted total RNA amounted to at least 5.5 micrograms for each sample. The sequenced material came from blood. The sequence was obtained from a man aged 70 or older in good health. The J gene is TRBJ2-7, the V gene TRBV29-1; 7 bases are shared with TRBD1. Judging by the DNA end, TRBJ2-1 fits better; the J call may be wrong. CDR3 amino acids: CSVVPTGEKNEQFF. CDR3 bases: TGCAGCGTGGTCCCCACAGGGGAGAAAAATGAGCAGTTCTTC.